This T cell receptor (beta chain) was sequenced during a study of blood T cell repertoires in COVID-19. Background on the study: Samples representing acute and convalescent COVID-19 were sourced from the United States, Italy and Spain.

Using immunoSEQ multiplex PCR, the repertoire was profiled, and TCRdb retains in-frame clones only, with some absent. The repertoire holds about 75,000 clones, roughly nine tenths seen once, with just over 2.5% in the top ten. This CDR3 has 13 amino acids. Trimming cost V 6 bases and J 2 bases; bases outside gene matches: 2. Comment on this clone: In the same sample, other DNA sequences code for this CDR3.

The sequenced material came from peripheral blood. This sequence joins TRBV12-3 or TRBV12-4 and TRBJ1-2, with 8 bases fitting TRBD1. The sequence was collected from a human donor in a cohort sampled during active COVID-19. The CDR3 reads CASRRTGNYGYTF. As DNA, the CDR3 is TGTGCCAGCAGGCGGACAGGGAACTATGGCTACACCTTC.